Sequencing of this TCR beta chain was carried out in a study of T cells in tuberculosis (dated by TCRdb to 2017 to 2018). Study-wide context: The study combined CD1B tetramers and high-throughput TCR immunosequencing to characterize T cells specific for the mycobacterial lipid antigen glucose monomycolate (GMM). With approximately 11 people per group, a South African clinical cohort compared IGRA-negative adolescents, IGRA-positive adolescents with latent tuberculosis, and adults with active tuberculosis. Active tuberculosis patient PBMC were archived before or within 7 days of starting standard anti-tuberculosis treatment.

In the case of this clone: Its antigen specificity is not known. No base qualities exist here, and no much larger clone lies one base off it.

Study-wide conclusions, independent of this receptor: An accuracy of just under 90% (AUROC around 0.9) was reached by a classifier using the diverse GMM-specific repertoire, compared with around 70% accuracy when GEM motif frequencies were used. Compared with IGRA-negative controls, TCR-alpha repertoires from active tuberculosis had smaller mean NN-distances to GMM-specific TCRs, which suggests that these TCRs underwent clonal expansion. Clinical samples were selected based on the availability of cryopreserved specimens, with adults included as active tuberculosis cases and adolescents included as controls. The smaller NN-distances in active tuberculosis patients were driven in part by shorter CDR3-alpha lengths, while the difference seen for TCR-beta was not statistically significant.

The time point tag for this specimen amounts to: new active TB diagnosis, blood taken before or within 7 days of starting treatment. The patients with active tuberculosis were newly diagnosed, HIV-seronegative South African adults aged 18 years or older. Confirmation of active tuberculosis came from positive sputum smear microscopy and/or a positive M. tuberculosis culture. Immunosequencing was performed on unsorted cryopreserved PBMC and covered 110,000 or so T cells per clinical donor on average. The immunoSEQ multiplex PCR assay was used to generate TCR libraries, with TCR-beta and/or TCR-alpha/delta assays applied to each sample. The amplified TCR libraries were sequenced on the Illumina high-throughput platform. From the authors' description of their analysis: Clustering and dimensionality reduction relied on pairwise TCRdist distances among GMM-specific receptors from T cells that were either sorted ex vivo or expanded in vitro. Each clinical repertoire received a mean NN-distance score, defined as the average TCRdist to the nearest 10% of tetramer-positive reference sequences. GEM TCR motif frequency was calculated as the fraction of unique TCRs that matched known GEM sequences in V/J usage and CDR3 length. Linear discriminant analysis with leave-one-out cross-validation, implemented in scikit-learn, was used to classify active tuberculosis. TCRdb's version of the immuneACCESS table is confined to in-frame rearrangements and falls short of the full clone set. An unresolved V gene accounts for under half of the shortfall where checked; the remainder is of unknown origin. V, J and clone size derive from that table, while D and trimming were established from the DNA sequence. The sample table lists more than 30,000 clones, roughly 88% of them with a count of one. About 5% of the sample goes to the ten largest clones.

The CDR3 starts with the cysteine, ends with the phenylalanine, and has 13 residues. The DNA shown is the 39-base CDR3, in frame from base 1. V drops 2 bases and J drops 6 bases, leaving 11 bases in between. CDR1 and CDR2 are drawn from the germline V gene: SGHRS, YFSETQ. The chain links TRBV5-1 with TRBJ1-2, with TRBD1 as a weak D call on 6 bases. The receptor comes from an adult with tuberculosis. Here the sequenced sample was PBMCs, taken at tuberculosis diagnosis. The CDR3 has the sequence CASSLKGGDGYTF. The DNA is TGCGCCAGCAGCTTAAAAGGGGGAGATGGCTACACCTTC.